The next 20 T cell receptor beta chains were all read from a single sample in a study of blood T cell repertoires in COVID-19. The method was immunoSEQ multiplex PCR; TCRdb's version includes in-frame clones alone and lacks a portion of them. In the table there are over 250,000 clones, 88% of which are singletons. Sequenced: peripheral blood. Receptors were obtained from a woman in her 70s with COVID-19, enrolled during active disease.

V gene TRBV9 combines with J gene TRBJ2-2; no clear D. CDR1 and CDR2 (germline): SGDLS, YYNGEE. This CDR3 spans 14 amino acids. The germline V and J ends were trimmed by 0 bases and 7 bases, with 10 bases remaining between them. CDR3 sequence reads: CASSVAFQVGELFF. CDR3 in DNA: TGTGCCAGCAGCGTAGCTTTCCAGGTCGGGGAGCTGTTTTTT.

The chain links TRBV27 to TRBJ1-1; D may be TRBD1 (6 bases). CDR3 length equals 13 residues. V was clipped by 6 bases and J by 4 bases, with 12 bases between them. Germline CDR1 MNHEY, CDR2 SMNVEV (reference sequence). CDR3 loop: CASRGAGRTEAFF. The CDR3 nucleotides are TGTGCCAGCAGGGGGGCAGGGCGCACTGAAGCTTTCTTT.

The CDR3 loop is CASSFSSGGDNTQYF. The CDR3 DNA sequence: TGCGCCAGCAGCTTTTCTAGCGGGGGGGATAATACCCAGTACTTC. The V call is TRBV5-1, the J call TRBJ2-5; the match to TRBD2 covers 12 bases. From germline, CDR1 is SGHRS and CDR2 YFSETQ. The CDR3 has 15 amino acids. V was pared by 2 bases and J by 8 bases, with 7 bases of the junction left unmatched.

The CDR3 spells CASSPSGSALYEQYF. The CDR3 nucleotides read TGTGCCAGCTCACCAAGCGGGAGTGCCCTCTACGAGCAGTACTTC. The chain joins TRBV18 to TRBJ2-7, with TRBD2 matching 8 bases. CDR3 length: 15 residues. Trimming took 2 bases from V and 3 from J; bases not matched to a gene: 6. In germline, CDR1 is KGHSH, CDR2 LQKENI. Looking up the rest from reference TRBV18 and TRBJ2-7 gives the full variable domain: NAGVMQNPRHLVRRRGQEARLRCSPMKGHSHVYWYRQLPEEGLKFMVYLQKENIIDESGMPKERFSAEFPKEGPSILRIQQVVRGDSAAYFCASSPSGSALYEQYFGPGTRLTVT.

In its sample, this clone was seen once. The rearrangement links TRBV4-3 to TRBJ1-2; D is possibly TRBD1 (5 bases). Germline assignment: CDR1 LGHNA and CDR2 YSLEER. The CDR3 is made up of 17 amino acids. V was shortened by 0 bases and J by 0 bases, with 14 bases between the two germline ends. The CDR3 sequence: CASSQDMPGLPNYGYTF. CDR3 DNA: TGCGCCAGCAGCCAAGATATGCCGGGACTACCTAACTATGGCTACACCTTC.

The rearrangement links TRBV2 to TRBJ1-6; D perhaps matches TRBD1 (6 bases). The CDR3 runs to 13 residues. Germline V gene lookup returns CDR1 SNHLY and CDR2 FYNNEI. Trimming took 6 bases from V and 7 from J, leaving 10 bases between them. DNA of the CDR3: TGTGCCAGCAGGGTACAGGGCAATTCACCCCTCCACTTT. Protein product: CASRVQGNSPLHF.

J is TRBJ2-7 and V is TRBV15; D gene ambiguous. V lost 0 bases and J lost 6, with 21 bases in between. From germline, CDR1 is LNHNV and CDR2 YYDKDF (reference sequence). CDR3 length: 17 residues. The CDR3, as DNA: TGTGCCACCAGCAGAGATCCTCTTCACACCGCCGGCGGCGAGCAGTACTTC. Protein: CATSRDPLHTAGGEQYF.

The CDR3 protein is CASSPRGQGDSGANVLTF. DNA of the CDR3: TGCGCCAGCAGCCCGAGGGGACAGGGGGACTCTGGGGCCAACGTCCTGACTTTC. The rearrangement links TRBV5-1 to TRBJ2-6, with TRBD1 matching over 11 bases. The V segment lost 4 bases and the J segment 0 bases; nucleotides outside the gene matches: 6. This CDR3 is 18 amino acids long. CDR1 and CDR2 (germline): SGHRS, YFSETQ.

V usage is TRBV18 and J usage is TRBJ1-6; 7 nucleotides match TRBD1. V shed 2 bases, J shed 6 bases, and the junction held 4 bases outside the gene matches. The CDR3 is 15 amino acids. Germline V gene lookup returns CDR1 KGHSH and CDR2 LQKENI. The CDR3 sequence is CASSPRDSFNSPLHF. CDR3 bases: TGTGCCAGCTCACCAAGGGACAGCTTTAATTCACCCCTCCACTTT.

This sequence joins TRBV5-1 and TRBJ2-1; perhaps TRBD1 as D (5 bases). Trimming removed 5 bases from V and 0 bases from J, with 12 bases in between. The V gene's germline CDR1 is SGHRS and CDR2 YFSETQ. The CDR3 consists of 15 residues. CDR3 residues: CASRWTFNSYNEQFF. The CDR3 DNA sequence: TGCGCCAGCAGATGGACATTCAACTCCTACAATGAGCAGTTCTTC.

DNA of the CDR3: TGTGCCAGCAGCCCCGGGCTAGCGGGAGACAATGAGCAGTTCTTC. Its translation is CASSPGLAGDNEQFF. The chain couples TRBV11-3 to TRBJ2-1; TRBD2 agrees at 10 bases. V lost 5 bases, J lost 5 bases, and 6 bases stayed unmatched. The germline CDR1 and CDR2 sequences are SGHNT and YENEEA. The CDR3 length is 15 residues.

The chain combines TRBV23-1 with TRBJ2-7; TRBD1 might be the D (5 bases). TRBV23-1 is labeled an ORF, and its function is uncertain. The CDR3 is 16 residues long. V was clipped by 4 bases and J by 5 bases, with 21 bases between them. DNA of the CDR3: TGCGCCAGCAGTCGGAAGTACAGGAGCCCCCTCGACGAGCAGTACTTC. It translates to CASSRKYRSPLDEQYF.

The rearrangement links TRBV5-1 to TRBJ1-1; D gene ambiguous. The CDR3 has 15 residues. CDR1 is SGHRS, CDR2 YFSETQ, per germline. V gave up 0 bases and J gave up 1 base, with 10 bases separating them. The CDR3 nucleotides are TGCGCCAGCAGCTTGGCGTTGAGTGGGAACACTGAAGCTTTCTTT. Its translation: CASSLALSGNTEAFF.

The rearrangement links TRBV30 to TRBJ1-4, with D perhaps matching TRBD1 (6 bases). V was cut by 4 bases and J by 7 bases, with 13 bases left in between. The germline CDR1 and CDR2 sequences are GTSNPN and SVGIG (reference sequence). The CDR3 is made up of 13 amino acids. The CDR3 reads CAWNGGGGEKLFF. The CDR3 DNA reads TGTGCCTGGAATGGGGGAGGGGGTGAAAAACTGTTTTTT.

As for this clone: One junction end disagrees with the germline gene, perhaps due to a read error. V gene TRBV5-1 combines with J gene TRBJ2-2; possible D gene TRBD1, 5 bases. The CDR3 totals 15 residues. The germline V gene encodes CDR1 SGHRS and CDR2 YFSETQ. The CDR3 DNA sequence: TGCGCCAGCAGCTTGGGTCCAGGGAACCCCGGGGAGCTGTTTTTT. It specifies CASSLGPGNPGELFF.

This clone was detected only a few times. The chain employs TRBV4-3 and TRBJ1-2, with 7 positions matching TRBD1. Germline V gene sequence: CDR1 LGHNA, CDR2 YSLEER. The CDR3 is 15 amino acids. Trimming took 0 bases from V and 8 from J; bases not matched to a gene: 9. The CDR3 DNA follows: TGCGCCAGCAGCCAAGATCGACAGGGTAATCGCGGCTACACCTTC. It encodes CASSQDRQGNRGYTF.

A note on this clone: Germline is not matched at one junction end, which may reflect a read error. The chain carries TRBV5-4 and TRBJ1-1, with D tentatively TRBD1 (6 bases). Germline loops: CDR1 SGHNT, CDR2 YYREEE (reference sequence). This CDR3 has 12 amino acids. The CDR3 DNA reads TGTGCGAGCACAGGGTTTAGTTCTGAAGCTTTCTTT. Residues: CASTGFSSEAFF.

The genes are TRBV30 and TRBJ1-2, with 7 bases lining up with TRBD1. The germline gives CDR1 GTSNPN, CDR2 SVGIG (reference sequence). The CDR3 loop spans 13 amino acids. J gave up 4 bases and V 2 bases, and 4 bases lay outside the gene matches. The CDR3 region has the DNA TGTGCCTGGAGTATACAGGGGACCTATGGCTACACCTTC. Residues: CAWSIQGTYGYTF.

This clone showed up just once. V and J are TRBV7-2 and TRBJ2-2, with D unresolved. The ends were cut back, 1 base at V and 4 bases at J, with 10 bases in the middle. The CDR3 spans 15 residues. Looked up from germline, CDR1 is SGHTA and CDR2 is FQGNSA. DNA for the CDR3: TGTGCCAGCAGCTTAGAATTTTCACTCACCGGGGAGCTGTTTTTT. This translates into CASSLEFSLTGELFF.

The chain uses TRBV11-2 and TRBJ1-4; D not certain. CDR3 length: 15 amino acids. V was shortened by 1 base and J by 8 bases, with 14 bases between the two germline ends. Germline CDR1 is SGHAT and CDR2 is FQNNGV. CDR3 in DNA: TGTGCCAGCAGCTTAGTGGGCCACGGTGGAGAAAAACTGTTTTTT. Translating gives CASSLVGHGGEKLFF.